One T cell receptor beta chain is described in this entry. The data originate from a study of cytomegalovirus exposure and HLA in healthy donors. V dropped 2 bases and J dropped 9; count of bases not matched to a gene: 14. The CDR3 loop spans 16 amino acids. The V gene's germline CDR1 is SGHRS and CDR2 YFSETQ. Vbeta (60) and Jbeta (13) primers were used in the PCR. Sequencing was performed with immunoSEQ multiplex PCR; in TCRdb, only in-frame clones are kept and a portion is missing. The sample gives about 170,000 clones, approximately 80% of which show up once; approximately 2.2% is in the top ten. The sequence derives from a male donor in good health and CMV-seronegative. Material: PBMCs. The chain recombines TRBV5-1 with TRBJ2-3; 8 bases agree with TRBD2. The CDR3 sequence: CASSFTGGMFKGTQYF. CDR3 in DNA: TGCGCCAGCAGCTTCACGGGAGGGATGTTTAAGGGGACGCAGTATTTT.